This TCR beta chain was found in a study of T cell responses to AZD1222 COVID-19 vaccine. Clones were sequenced by immunoSEQ multiplex PCR, and TCRdb holds only the in-frame ones, with some missing. In the table there are approximately 100,000 clones, around 87% of which are singletons. Here the sequenced sample was peripheral blood, taken 28 days after the second AZD1222 dose. This receptor was identified in an adult who received the AZD1222 COVID-19 vaccine.

The CDR3: CASSSASTSDTDTQYF. DNA for the CDR3: TGTGCCAGCAGCTCCGCCTCGACTAGCGACACAGATACGCAGTATTTT. The V call is TRBV7-9, the J call TRBJ2-3; TRBD2 aligns across 8 bases. CDR1 SEHNR and CDR2 FQNEAQ come from the germline V gene (reference sequence). The ends lost 4 bases at V and 2 bases at J; junction bases unmatched: 8. The CDR3 runs to 16 residues.